These 24 T cell receptor beta chains were all obtained from the same sample, sequenced in a study of blood T cell repertoires in COVID-19. The protocol was immunoSEQ multiplex PCR, while the TCRdb copy is restricted to in-frame clones and leaves out a portion. Of about 63,000 clones in the sample, about 86% were seen once. The sequenced sample was peripheral blood. These receptor sequences come from a human donor in a cohort sampled during active COVID-19.

This chain connects TRBV28 to TRBJ1-5, with D possibly matching TRBD1 (6 bases). The V and J ends lost 6 bases and 5 bases respectively, with 14 bases between them. The V gene's germline CDR1 is MDHEN and CDR2 SYDVKM. This CDR3 is built from 14 residues. The CDR3 loop is CASSPPDRYQPQHF. The CDR3 nucleotides are TGTGCCAGCAGCCCTCCCGACAGGTATCAGCCCCAGCATTTT.

This clone was observed a handful of times. V usage is TRBV6-2 or TRBV6-3 and J usage is TRBJ2-2; possible D gene TRBD2, 6 bases. The CDR3 runs to 15 residues. Trimming shortened V by 8 bases and J by 4 bases, and 17 bases separated the two germline ends. In germline, CDR1 is MNHEY, CDR2 SVGEGT. The CDR3 is CASCLAGTGTGELFF. DNA of the CDR3: TGTGCCAGCTGCCTGGCGGGGACGGGCACCGGGGAGCTGTTTTTT.

V gene TRBV30 combines with J gene TRBJ2-7, with 7 bases aligning to TRBD2. The germline V gene encodes CDR1 GTSNPN and CDR2 SVGIG (reference sequence). This CDR3 region has 13 residues. With V trimmed by 0 bases and J by 3 bases, 2 bases remained unmatched. The CDR3 reads CAWSVAGVYEQYF. The CDR3 coding sequence is TGTGCCTGGAGTGTGGCGGGGGTCTACGAGCAGTACTTC.

The table lists this clone with a few counts. The chain has TRBV5-8 and TRBJ1-5; TRBD1 matches 7 bases. CDR3 size: 15 residues. With V trimmed by 4 bases and J by 4 bases, 8 bases remained unmatched. Per germline, CDR1 SGHTS and CDR2 YDEGEE. The DNA for the CDR3 is TGTGCCAGCAGCCCTATCGACAGGGAAAATCAGCCCCAGCATTTT. Translating gives CASSPIDRENQPQHF.

The chain is built from TRBV4-3 and TRBJ2-7, with TRBD1 matching 7 bases. The length of the CDR3 is 15 residues. V was clipped by 0 bases and J by 4 bases; unmatched bases: 6. The germline CDR1 and CDR2 sequences are LGHNA and YSLEER. In nucleotides, the CDR3 is TGCGCCAGCAGCCAAGAAGACGACAGGGCATACGAGCAGTACTTC. Translated: CASSQEDDRAYEQYF.

This clone is judged medium-sized. V gene TRBV4-2 combines with J gene TRBJ2-7; TRBD2 matches at 9 bases. CDR1 and CDR2 (germline): LGHNA, YNFKEQ. This CDR3 comprises 15 residues. V was clipped by 0 bases and J by 0 bases; unmatched bases: 0. The CDR3 reads CASSQEREGSYEQYF. CDR3 bases: TGTGCCAGCAGCCAAGAGCGGGAGGGCTCCTACGAGCAGTACTTC.

Of note for this clone: One end of the junction does not line up with germline, which may come from a read error. J is TRBJ2-3 and V is TRBV13, with D hard to call. The CDR3 covers 17 residues. Germline values: CDR1 PRHDT, CDR2 FYEKMQ (reference sequence). The CDR3 reads CASSIGPWAGGTDTQYF. In DNA form, the CDR3 reads TGTGCCAGCAGCATAGGACCTTGGGCCGGTGGCACAGATACGCAGTATTTT.

The genes are TRBV18 and TRBJ2-1; 8 bases line up with TRBD2. V shed 10 bases, J shed 6 bases, and the junction held 2 bases outside the gene matches. Germline V lookup: CDR1 KGHSH, CDR2 LQKENI. The CDR3 runs 11 residues. The CDR3 spells CATRGGNEQFF. The DNA for the CDR3 is TGTGCCACTCGGGGGGGCAATGAGCAGTTCTTC.

The chain recombines TRBV9 with TRBJ1-3; D not resolved. Per the germline V gene, CDR1 is SGDLS and CDR2 is YYNGEE. V was pared by 3 bases and J by 0 bases, with 7 bases between. The CDR3 contains 14 residues. CDR3 amino acids: CASSGHLSGNTIYF. The CDR3 DNA reads as TGTGCCAGCAGCGGACACCTCTCTGGAAACACCATATATTTT.

The V gene is TRBV6-6, the J gene TRBJ2-1, with 8 bases identical to TRBD2. The CDR3 sequence is 14 residues long. Germline CDR1 MNHNY, CDR2 SVGAGI (reference sequence). Trimming removed 0 bases from V and 9 bases from J; junction bases left unmatched: 4. The CDR3 loop reads CASSYSSSGAEQFF. The DNA of the CDR3 is TGTGCCAGCAGTTACTCGAGTAGCGGGGCTGAGCAGTTCTTC.

The chain couples TRBV28 to TRBJ2-7, with 9 bases aligning to TRBD1. The CDR3 loop spans 16 amino acids. Germline-derived CDR1 and CDR2 are MDHEN and SYDVKM. V trimming: 6 bases; J trimming: 4 bases; junction bases outside the gene matches: 13. CDR3 sequence (DNA): TGTGCCAGCAGCACTATCTACCGGGACAGGGAATACGAGCAGTACTTC. The encoded protein is CASSTIYRDREYEQYF.

This clone was counted only a few times. The V gene is TRBV27, the J gene TRBJ2-7; D gene uncertain. Trimming shortened V by 3 bases and J by 4 bases, and 4 bases separated the two germline ends. Germline-derived CDR1 and CDR2 are MNHEY and SMNVEV (reference sequence). The length of the CDR3 is 11 residues. The chain's CDR3 is CASSFYYEQYF. Written as DNA, the CDR3 is TGTGCCAGCAGTTTCTATTACGAGCAGTACTTC.

J is TRBJ1-4 and V is TRBV2, with 8 nucleotides matching TRBD1. V lost 8 bases to trimming and J lost 7 bases; unmatched junction nucleotides: 12. The CDR3 loop spans 15 amino acids. The germline V gene encodes CDR1 SNHLY and CDR2 FYNNEI. CDR3 bases: TGTGCCAGCGAGTCAGGGGGCCGATCTGGTGAAAAACTGTTTTTT. This encodes CASESGGRSGEKLFF.

This clone has only a few counts. The chain recombines TRBV2 with TRBJ1-5; 8 nucleotides align to TRBD1. The CDR3 spans 16 residues. The J segment lost 2 bases and the V segment lost 5 bases, leaving 8 bases of the junction unmatched. CDR1 and CDR2 (germline): SNHLY, FYNNEI. CDR3 sequence reads: CASSNEQGARNQPQHF. The CDR3 nucleotides are TGTGCCAGCAGTAATGAGCAGGGGGCGCGCAATCAGCCCCAGCATTTT.

This chain links TRBV7-8 with TRBJ1-1; perhaps TRBD1 as D (5 bases). CDR1 SGHVS and CDR2 FQNEAQ come from the germline V gene. This CDR3 contains 14 residues. V dropped 5 bases and J dropped 6 bases, with 16 bases sitting between them. CDR3 protein: CASSAIQGSSEAFF. The CDR3 DNA sequence: TGTGCCAGCAGCGCCATCCAGGGCAGCTCTGAAGCTTTCTTT.

V gene TRBV2 combines with J gene TRBJ1-4, with D possibly TRBD1 on 6 matching bases. The CDR3 consists of 14 residues. Trimming cost V 6 bases and J 8 bases, with 16 bases left between them. Germline loops: CDR1 SNHLY, CDR2 FYNNEI. The CDR3 coding sequence is TGTGCCAGCAGGACAACAGGGACCTGGGAAAAACTGTTTTTT. Its protein is CASRTTGTWEKLFF.

This chain joins TRBV3-1 (or the pseudogene TRBV3-2) and TRBJ1-3; D is uncertain. The CDR3 consists of 16 residues. The ends were cut back, 0 bases at V and 0 bases at J, with 9 bases in the middle. CDR1 LGHDT and CDR2 YNNKEL come from the germline V gene (reference sequence). The CDR3 protein is CASSQDSRSSGNTIYF. The CDR3 coding sequence is TGTGCCAGCAGCCAAGATTCTCGGAGCTCTGGAAACACCATATATTTT.

The sample holds a few counts of this clone. This chain links TRBV27 with TRBJ2-7; D remains ambiguous. CDR3 length: 16 amino acids. V was clipped by 2 bases and J by 0 bases, with 14 bases between them. Germline CDR1 MNHEY, CDR2 SMNVEV (reference sequence). CDR3 nucleotide sequence: TGTGCCAGCAGTTTAAACGCAGGCCACTTCTCCTACGAGCAGTACTTC. This codes for CASSLNAGHFSYEQYF.

The chain carries TRBV12-3 or TRBV12-4 and TRBJ1-3; unclear D gene. The CDR3 is 12 amino acids. V gave up 6 bases and J gave up 10 bases, with 13 bases separating them. CDR3 nucleotides: TGTGCCAGCAGGTCTGTAATTCCGACCATATATTTT. Amino acids: CASRSVIPTIYF.

The V gene is TRBV30, the J gene TRBJ2-7; 8 bases agree with TRBD2. CDR3 length: 14 amino acids. CDR1 and CDR2 (germline): GTSNPN, SVGIG (reference sequence). The trim removed 2 bases at V and 3 bases at J, leaving 6 bases unmatched. The CDR3 bases are TGTGCCTGGAGTATAGCGGGAAAATTCTACGAGCAGTACTTC. Translating it yields CAWSIAGKFYEQYF.

This chain connects TRBV20-1 to TRBJ1-2; the D is unclear. The V end lost 3 bases, the J end lost 5 bases, and 10 bases lay between the germline ends. The CDR3 runs to 12 residues. Germline CDR1 reads DFQATT; CDR2 reads SNEGSKA (reference sequence). The CDR3, as DNA: TGCAGTGCTAGTGTAGTCACTTATGGCTACACCTTC. Protein: CSASVVTYGYTF.

The rearrangement joins TRBV6-5 to TRBJ2-2; 8 bases are shared with TRBD2. The junction had 3 bases not matched to a gene; V was cut back by 0 bases and J by 6 bases. Germline V CDR1 and CDR2: MNHEY, SVGAGI. The CDR3 has 15 residues. CDR3 in DNA: TGTGCCAGCAGTTACTCCTTCGGGAGGGCCGGGGAGCTGTTTTTT. This codes for CASSYSFGRAGELFF.

The V gene is TRBV15, the J gene TRBJ1-1; tentatively, D is TRBD1 (6 bases). The germline V gene has CDR1 LNHNV and CDR2 YYDKDF (reference sequence). Trimming shortened V by 5 bases and J by 6 bases, and 16 bases separated the two germline ends. The CDR3 contains 14 residues. CDR3 loop: CATSPGHMGAEAFF. The DNA for the CDR3 is TGTGCCACCAGCCCGGGACATATGGGCGCTGAAGCTTTCTTT.

V is TRBV5-4 and J is TRBJ2-2, with 10 bases that match TRBD2. The CDR3 contains 15 residues. J gave up 4 bases and V 1 base, and 1 base lay outside the gene matches. Germline V CDR1 and CDR2: SGHNT, YYREEE (reference sequence). The CDR3 is CASSLTSGVTGELFF. CDR3 DNA sequence: TGTGCCAGCAGCTTGACTAGCGGGGTCACCGGGGAGCTGTTTTTT.